A selection of T cell receptor beta chains follows, all from one sample in a study of OX40 agonist ivuxolimab in advanced cancers. The method was immunoSEQ multiplex PCR; TCRdb's version includes in-frame clones alone and lacks a portion of them. Found here are several thousand clones, around 81% of them singletons; the top ten hold around 25%. Specimen: CD4+ or CD8+ T cells sorted from blood, collected in a trial of the OX40 agonist ivuxolimab. Receptors originate from an adult with an advanced solid tumor such as melanoma, head and neck, liver or kidney cancer. Both conserved end residues are part of each CDR3. A D gene is named only where the DNA matches it firmly. Clone size is stated in some rows and not others, as once, few, many or a class when expanded.

j_call cdr3_length v_call clone_size d_call cdr3_aa cdr3_nt
TRBJ2-4 16 TRBV18 . . CASSLQGDLAKNIQYF TGTGCCAGCTCGCTGCAGGGAGATCTAGCCAAAAACATTCAGTACTTC
TRBJ2-3 18 TRBV29-1 few TRBD2 CSVSGGTSGGTSTDTQYF TGCAGCGTCTCCGGTGGGACTAGCGGGGGTACTAGCACAGATACGCAGTATTTT
TRBJ2-4 19 TRBV27 . . CASSLGPPTGTGGKNIQYF TGTGCCAGCAGTTTAGGCCCGCCAACCGGGACTGGAGGCAAAAACATTCAGTACTTC
TRBJ2-5 17 TRBV4-3 . TRBD2 CASSQGRSPGLEETQYF TGCGCCAGCAGCCAAGGAAGATCCCCGGGACTAGAAGAGACCCAGTACTTC
TRBJ2-7 12 TRBV6-6 . TRBD1 CATRQGAYEQYF TGTGCCACCCGACAGGGGGCGTACGAGCAGTACTTC
TRBJ2-5 14 TRBV6-6 few TRBD2 CASSTGLGEETQYF TGTGCCAGCAGCACCGGACTAGGAGAAGAGACCCAGTACTTC
TRBJ2-1 13 TRBV29-1 . . CSVQPISYNEQFF TGCAGCGTTCAGCCCATCTCCTACAATGAGCAGTTCTTC
TRBJ2-3 19 TRBV7-2 . TRBD2 CASSLDGKRTSGNYDTQYF TGTGCCAGCAGCTTAGACGGGAAGAGGACTAGCGGTAATTATGATACGCAGTATTTT
TRBJ1-5 17 TRBV7-2 . . CASSLGGAGWSNQPQHF TGTGCCAGCAGCTTGGGGGGCGCCGGTTGGAGCAATCAGCCCCAGCATTTT
TRBJ2-7 13 TRBV27 . TRBD1 CASSLDRGWEQYF TGTGCCAGCAGTTTGGACAGGGGCTGGGAGCAGTACTTC
TRBJ1-1 16 TRBV5-4 . . CASSLETTVRNTEAFF TGTGCCAGCAGCTTGGAGACGACGGTACGGAACACTGAAGCTTTCTTT
TRBJ1-4 14 TRBV5-6 . TRBD1 CASSLMTGLEKLFF TGTGCCAGCAGCTTAATGACAGGGTTAGAAAAACTGTTTTTT
TRBJ1-5 14 TRBV19 . TRBD1 CASSSWTGNQPQHF TGTGCCAGTAGTTCTTGGACAGGAAATCAGCCCCAGCATTTT
TRBJ2-5 12 TRBV11-3 . . CASPNPPETQYF TGTGCCAGCCCTAACCCCCCAGAGACCCAGTACTTC
TRBJ2-7 13 TRBV27 . TRBD1 CASSLGTGYEQYF TGTGCCAGCAGTTTGGGGACAGGCTACGAGCAGTACTTC
TRBJ1-4 12 TRBV7-9 . . CASSLESGKLFF TGTGCCAGCAGCTTAGAATCGGGCAAACTGTTTTTT
TRBJ2-7 11 TRBV11-2 . . CASSFGSEQYF TGTGCCAGCAGCTTTGGATCCGAGCAGTACTTC
TRBJ2-2 11 TRBV6-6 . . CASRRHGELFF TGTGCCAGCAGACGTCACGGGGAGCTGTTTTTT
TRBJ1-2 14 TRBV4-1 . . CASSQAQGNYGYTF TGCGCCAGCAGCCAAGCCCAAGGGAACTATGGCTACACCTTC
TRBJ2-1 13 TRBV5-1 . . CASSFTFGNEQFF TGCGCCAGCAGCTTTACCTTCGGCAATGAGCAGTTCTTC
TRBJ1-1 14 TRBV7-2 . . CASSPVQGYTEAFF TGTGCCAGCAGCCCGGTGCAGGGGTACACTGAAGCTTTCTTT
TRBJ2-1 14 TRBV6-5 . TRBD2 CASSRLAIPNEQFF TGTGCCAGCAGTCGACTAGCAATCCCCAATGAGCAGTTCTTC
TRBJ2-1 18 TRBV19 . TRBD1 CASRIRDRVQSSYNEQFF TGTGCCAGTAGAATCCGGGACAGGGTCCAGAGCTCCTACAATGAGCAGTTCTTC
TRBJ2-1 12 TRBV5-4 . TRBD1 CASSDRGNEQFF TGTGCCAGCAGTGACAGGGGAAATGAGCAGTTCTTC
TRBJ2-3 15 TRBV6-6 . . CASSYSIGDTDTQYF TGTGCCAGCAGTTACTCGATTGGTGACACAGATACGCAGTATTTT
TRBJ2-5 15 TRBV6-5 . . CASRKNLDSQETQYF TGTGCCAGCAGGAAGAATTTGGACAGCCAAGAGACCCAGTACTTC
TRBJ2-7 16 TRBV7-6 . TRBD2 CASSLGAGGKTYEQYF TGTGCCAGCAGCTTGGGAGCGGGGGGCAAAACCTACGAGCAGTACTTC
TRBJ1-4 14 TRBV9 . TRBD1 CASSVAGGNEKLFF TGTGCCAGCAGCGTAGCAGGGGGTAATGAAAAACTGTTTTTT
TRBJ1-4 12 TRBV30 . . CAWDRQGEKLFF TGTGCCTGGGACAGGCAAGGTGAAAAACTGTTTTTT
TRBJ2-5 14 TRBV7-2 . . CASSPKKAGETQYF TGTGCCAGCAGCCCTAAAAAGGCAGGAGAGACCCAGTACTTC
TRBJ2-2 16 TRBV7-3 . TRBD2 CASSPSGTTYTGELFF TGTGCCAGCAGCCCCTCCGGGACTACCTACACCGGGGAGCTGTTTTTT
TRBJ1-6 14 TRBV6-6 once TRBD1 CASKMWTGDSPLHF TGTGCCAGCAAGATGTGGACAGGGGATTCACCCCTCCACTTT
TRBJ2-2 15 TRBV2 . . CASSARQGVTGELFF TGTGCCAGCAGTGCCCGCCAGGGCGTAACCGGGGAGCTGTTTTTT
TRBJ1-5 14 TRBV29-1 . TRBD1 CSVPRTGMRRPQHF TGCAGCGTCCCTAGGACAGGAATGCGGCGGCCCCAGCATTTT
TRBJ2-1 13 TRBV4-3 few TRBD2 CASSQDRRGEQFF TGCGCCAGCAGCCAAGATCGGCGGGGGGAGCAGTTCTTC
TRBJ1-2 15 TRBV4-3 . TRBD1 CASSQGQGDYYGYTF TGCGCCAGCAGCCAAGGACAGGGCGACTACTATGGCTACACCTTC
TRBJ1-1 14 TRBV6-6 . . CASSLTDKNTEAFF TGTGCCAGCAGTCTCACGGACAAGAACACTGAAGCTTTCTTT
TRBJ2-1 17 TRBV4-2 . . CASSQVLRPSGYNGQFF TGTGCCAGCAGCCAAGTTCTGCGGCCCTCAGGGTACAATGGGCAGTTCTTC
TRBJ1-2 10 TRBV2 . . CASRVGGYTF TGTGCCAGCAGGGTAGGAGGCTACACCTTC
TRBJ1-5 13 TRBV6-5 once . CASSYGLDQPQHF TGTGCCAGCAGTTACGGTTTGGATCAGCCCCAGCATTTT
TRBJ2-3 12 TRBV6-1 few . CASSEGSDTQYF TGTGCCAGCAGTGAGGGGTCAGATACGCAGTATTTT
TRBJ2-1 14 TRBV7-9 few . CASSLAVGYNEQFF TGTGCCAGCAGCTTAGCCGTAGGTTACAATGAGCAGTTCTTC
TRBJ1-2 14 TRBV7-2 . . CASSPGRDNYGYTF TGTGCCAGCAGCCCGGGCAGGGATAACTATGGCTACACCTTC
TRBJ2-7 17 TRBV4-3 . . CASSQDRAANEPYEQYF TGCGCCAGCAGCCAAGATAGGGCGGCTAACGAGCCCTACGAGCAGTACTTC
TRBJ2-1 16 TRBV5-1 . TRBD2 CASSLPPSGVYDEQFF TGCGCCAGCAGCTTGCCCCCAAGCGGGGTATACGATGAGCAGTTCTTC
TRBJ1-1 14 TRBV25-1 . TRBD1 CASQGDDSDTEAFF TGTGCCAGCCAGGGGGACGATTCGGACACTGAAGCTTTCTTT
TRBJ2-7 12 TRBV5-1 . . CASIKGDYEQYF TGCGCCAGCATAAAGGGTGACTACGAGCAGTACTTC
TRBJ1-2 14 TRBV7-8 . . CASSSSGTIYGYTF TGTGCCAGCAGCTCGTCCGGGACCATCTATGGCTACACCTTC
TRBJ2-2 15 TRBV2 . TRBD1 CASTKDRGYTGELFF TGTGCCAGCACCAAGGACAGGGGGTATACCGGGGAGCTGTTTTTT
TRBJ2-7 16 TRBV18 . . CASSPREMVRLYEQYF TGTGCCAGCTCACCACGGGAAATGGTGAGGCTTTACGAGCAGTACTTC